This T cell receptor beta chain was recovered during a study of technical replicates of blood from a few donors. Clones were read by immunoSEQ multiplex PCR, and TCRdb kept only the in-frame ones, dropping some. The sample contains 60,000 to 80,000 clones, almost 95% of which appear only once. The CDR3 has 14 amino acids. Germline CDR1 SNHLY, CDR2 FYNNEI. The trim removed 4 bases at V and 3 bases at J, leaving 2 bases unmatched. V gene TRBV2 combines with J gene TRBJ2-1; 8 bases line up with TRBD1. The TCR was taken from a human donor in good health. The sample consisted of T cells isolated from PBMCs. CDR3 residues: CASSVTGGYNEQFF. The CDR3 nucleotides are TGTGCCAGCAGTGTAACAGGGGGCTACAATGAGCAGTTCTTC.